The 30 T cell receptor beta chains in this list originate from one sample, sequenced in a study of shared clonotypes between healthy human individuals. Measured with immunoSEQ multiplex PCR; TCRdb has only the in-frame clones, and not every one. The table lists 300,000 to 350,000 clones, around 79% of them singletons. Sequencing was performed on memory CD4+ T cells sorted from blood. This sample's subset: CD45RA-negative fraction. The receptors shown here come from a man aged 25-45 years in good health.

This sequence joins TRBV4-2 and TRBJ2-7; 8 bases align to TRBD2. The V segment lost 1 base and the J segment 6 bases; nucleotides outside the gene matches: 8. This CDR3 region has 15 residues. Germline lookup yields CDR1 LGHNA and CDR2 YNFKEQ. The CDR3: CASSQVSGSVSEQYF. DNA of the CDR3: TGTGCCAGCAGCCAAGTAAGCGGGAGTGTTAGCGAGCAGTACTTC.

The CDR3 protein is CASNTGASLYGVDEQFF. CDR3 nucleotide sequence: TGTGCCAGTAATACCGGGGCCTCTCTCTACGGGGTCGATGAGCAGTTCTTC. This rearrangement joins TRBV19 to TRBJ2-1; D may match TRBD1 or TRBD2 (5 bases each). Per germline, CDR1 LNHDA and CDR2 SQIVND (reference sequence). Deletions cut 7 bases from V and 8 bases from J, with 27 bases between. The CDR3 length is 17 residues.

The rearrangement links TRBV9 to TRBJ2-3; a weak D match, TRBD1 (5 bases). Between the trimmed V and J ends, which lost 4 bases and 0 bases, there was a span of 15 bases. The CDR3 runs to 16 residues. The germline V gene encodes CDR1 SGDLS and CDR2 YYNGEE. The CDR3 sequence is CASSTTPTASTDTQYF. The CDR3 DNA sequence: TGTGCCAGCAGCACTACGCCGACAGCTAGCACAGATACGCAGTATTTT.

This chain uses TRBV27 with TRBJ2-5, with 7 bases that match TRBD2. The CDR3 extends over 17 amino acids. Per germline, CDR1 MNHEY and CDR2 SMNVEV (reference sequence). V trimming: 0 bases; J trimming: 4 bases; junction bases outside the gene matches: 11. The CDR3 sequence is CASSLSGWGGTAETQYF. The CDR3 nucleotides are TGTGCCAGCAGTTTATCCGGGTGGGGGGGGACGGCAGAGACCCAGTACTTC.

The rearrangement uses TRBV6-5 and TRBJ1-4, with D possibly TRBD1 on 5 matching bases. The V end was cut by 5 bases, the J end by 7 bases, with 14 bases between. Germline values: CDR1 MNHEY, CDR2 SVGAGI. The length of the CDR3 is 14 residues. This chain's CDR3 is CASSMTPQGEKLFF. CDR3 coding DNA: TGTGCCAGCAGTATGACCCCTCAGGGTGAAAAACTGTTTTTT.

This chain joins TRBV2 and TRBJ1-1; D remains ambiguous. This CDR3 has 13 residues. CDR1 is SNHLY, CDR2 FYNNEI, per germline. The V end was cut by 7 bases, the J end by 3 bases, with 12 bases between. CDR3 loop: CASTPEGYTEAFF. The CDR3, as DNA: TGTGCCAGCACCCCGGAGGGTTACACTGAAGCTTTCTTT.

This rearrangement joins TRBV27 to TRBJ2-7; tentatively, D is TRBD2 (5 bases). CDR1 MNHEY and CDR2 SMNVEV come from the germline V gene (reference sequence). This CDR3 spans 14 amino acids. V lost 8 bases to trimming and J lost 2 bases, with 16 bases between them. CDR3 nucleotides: TGTGCCAGCGGGGTTGGCGGACTCACCTACGAGCAGTACTTC. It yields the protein CASGVGGLTYEQYF.

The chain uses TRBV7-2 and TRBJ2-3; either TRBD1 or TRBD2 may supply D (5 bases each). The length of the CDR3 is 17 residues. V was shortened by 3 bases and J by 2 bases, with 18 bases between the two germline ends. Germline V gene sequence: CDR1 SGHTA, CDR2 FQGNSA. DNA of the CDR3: TGTGCCAGCAGCTTGAGAGGGGTAGCGACCCACACAGATACGCAGTATTTT. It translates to CASSLRGVATHTDTQYF.

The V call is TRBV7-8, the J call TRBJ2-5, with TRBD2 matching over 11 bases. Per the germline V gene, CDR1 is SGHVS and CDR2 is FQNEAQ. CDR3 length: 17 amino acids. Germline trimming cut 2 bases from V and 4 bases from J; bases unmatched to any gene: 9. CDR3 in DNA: TGTGCCAGCAGCTTATCCCTAGCGGGAGGAGTAGGAGAGACCCAGTACTTC. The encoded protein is CASSLSLAGGVGETQYF.

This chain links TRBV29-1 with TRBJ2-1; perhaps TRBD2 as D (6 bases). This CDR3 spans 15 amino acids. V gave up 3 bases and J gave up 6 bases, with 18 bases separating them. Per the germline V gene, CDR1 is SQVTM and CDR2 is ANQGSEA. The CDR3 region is CSVDNYLGSGNEQFF. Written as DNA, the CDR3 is TGCAGCGTTGATAATTACCTCGGGAGCGGCAATGAGCAGTTCTTC.

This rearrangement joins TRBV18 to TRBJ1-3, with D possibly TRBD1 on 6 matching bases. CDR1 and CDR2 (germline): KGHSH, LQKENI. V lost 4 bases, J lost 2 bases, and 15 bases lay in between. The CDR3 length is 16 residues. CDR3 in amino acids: CASSRNREGTGNTIYF. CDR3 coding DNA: TGTGCCAGCTCACGGAACAGGGAAGGAACTGGAAACACCATATATTTT.

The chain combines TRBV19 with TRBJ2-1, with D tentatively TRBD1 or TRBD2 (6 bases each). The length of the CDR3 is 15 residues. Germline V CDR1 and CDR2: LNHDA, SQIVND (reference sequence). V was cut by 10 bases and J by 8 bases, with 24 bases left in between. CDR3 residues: CATGGYPGVMYEQFF. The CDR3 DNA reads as TGTGCCACTGGGGGCTACCCGGGAGTAATGTATGAGCAGTTCTTC.

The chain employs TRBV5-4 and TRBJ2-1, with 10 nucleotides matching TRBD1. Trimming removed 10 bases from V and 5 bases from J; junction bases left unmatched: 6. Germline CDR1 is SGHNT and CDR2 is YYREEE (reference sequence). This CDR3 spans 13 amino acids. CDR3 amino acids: CASRDRGDNEQFF. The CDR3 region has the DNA TGTGCCTCCCGGGACAGGGGTGACAATGAGCAGTTCTTC.

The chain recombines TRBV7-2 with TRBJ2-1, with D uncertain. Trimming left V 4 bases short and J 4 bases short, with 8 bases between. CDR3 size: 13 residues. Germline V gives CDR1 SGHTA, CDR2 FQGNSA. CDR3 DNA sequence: TGTGCCAGCAGCTCTCCCCGGTACAATGAGCAGTTCTTC. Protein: CASSSPRYNEQFF.

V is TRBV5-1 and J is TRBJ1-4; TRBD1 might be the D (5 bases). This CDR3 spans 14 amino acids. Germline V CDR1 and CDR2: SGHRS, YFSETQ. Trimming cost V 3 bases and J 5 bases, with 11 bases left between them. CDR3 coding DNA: TGCGCCAGCAGCTGGGACCGAGTAAATGAAAAACTGTTTTTT. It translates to CASSWDRVNEKLFF. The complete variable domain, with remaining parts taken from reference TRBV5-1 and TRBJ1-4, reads KAGVTQTPRYLIKTRGQQVTLSCSPISGHRSVSWYQQTPGQGLQFLFEYFSETQRNKGNFPGRFSGRQFSNSRSEMNVSTLELGDSALYLCASSWDRVNEKLFFGSGTQLSVL.

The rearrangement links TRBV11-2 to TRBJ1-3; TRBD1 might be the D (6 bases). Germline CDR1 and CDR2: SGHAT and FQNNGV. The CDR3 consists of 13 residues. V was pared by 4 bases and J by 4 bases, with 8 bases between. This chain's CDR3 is CASSSDRGNTIYF. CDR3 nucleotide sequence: TGTGCCAGCAGCTCGGACAGAGGAAACACCATATATTTT.

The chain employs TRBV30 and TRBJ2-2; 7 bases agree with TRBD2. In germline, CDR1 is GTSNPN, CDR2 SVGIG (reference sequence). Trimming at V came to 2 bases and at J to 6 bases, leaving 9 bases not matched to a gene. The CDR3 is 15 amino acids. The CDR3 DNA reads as TGTGCCTGGAGTCTCGGGGGGTCCAGGTCCGGGGAGCTGTTTTTT. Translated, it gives CAWSLGGSRSGELFF.

This CDR3 reads CASSGGGGSQETQYF. DNA for the CDR3: TGTGCCAGCAGTGGGGGTGGAGGCTCCCAAGAGACCCAGTACTTC. The rearrangement uses TRBV25-1 and TRBJ2-5; TRBD2 might be the D (5 bases). CDR3 size: 15 residues. Germline values: CDR1 MGHDK, CDR2 SYGVNS. The germline V and J ends were trimmed by 4 bases and 1 base, with 13 bases remaining between them. Using reference TRBV25-1 and TRBJ2-5 for the parts outside the CDR3, the full variable domain is EADIYQTPRYLVIGTGKKITLECSQTMGHDKMYWYQQDPGMELHLIHYSYGVNSTEKGDLSSESTVSRIRTEHFPLTLESARPSHTSQYLCASSGGGGSQETQYFGPGTRLLVL.

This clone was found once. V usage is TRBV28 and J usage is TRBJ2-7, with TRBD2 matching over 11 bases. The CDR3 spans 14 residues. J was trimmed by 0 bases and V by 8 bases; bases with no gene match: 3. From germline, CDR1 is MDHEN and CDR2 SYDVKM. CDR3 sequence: CASQTSGTSYEQYF. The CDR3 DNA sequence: TGTGCCAGCCAGACTAGCGGGACCTCCTACGAGCAGTACTTC.

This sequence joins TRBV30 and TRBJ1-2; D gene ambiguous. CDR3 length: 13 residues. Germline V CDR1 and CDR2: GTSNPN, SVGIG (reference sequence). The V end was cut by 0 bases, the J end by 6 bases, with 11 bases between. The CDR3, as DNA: TGTGCCTGGAGTGTATATCCCTATAATGGCTACACCTTC. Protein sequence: CAWSVYPYNGYTF.

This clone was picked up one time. The CDR3 spells CASSLIPLRKGPQYF. CDR3 coding DNA: TGTGCCAGCAGTTTAATCCCACTACGGAAGGGTCCGCAGTATTTT. The J gene is TRBJ2-3, the V gene TRBV27, with no clear D. Trimming took 2 bases from V and 10 from J, leaving 19 bases between them. CDR3 length equals 15 residues. The germline V gene has CDR1 MNHEY and CDR2 SMNVEV (reference sequence).

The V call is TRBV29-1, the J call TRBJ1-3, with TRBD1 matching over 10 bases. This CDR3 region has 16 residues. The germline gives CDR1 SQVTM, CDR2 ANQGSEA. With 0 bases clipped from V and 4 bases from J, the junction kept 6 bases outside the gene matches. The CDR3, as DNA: TGCAGCGTTGAAGAGACAGGGGGCGCGTTAGGAAACACCATATATTTT. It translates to CSVEETGGALGNTIYF.

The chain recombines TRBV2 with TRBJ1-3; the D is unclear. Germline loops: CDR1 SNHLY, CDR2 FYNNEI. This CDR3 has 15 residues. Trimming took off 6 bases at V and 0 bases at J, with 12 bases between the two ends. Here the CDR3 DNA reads TGTGCCAGCAGCGCAGACGGAAGCTCTGGAAACACCATATATTTT. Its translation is CASSADGSSGNTIYF.

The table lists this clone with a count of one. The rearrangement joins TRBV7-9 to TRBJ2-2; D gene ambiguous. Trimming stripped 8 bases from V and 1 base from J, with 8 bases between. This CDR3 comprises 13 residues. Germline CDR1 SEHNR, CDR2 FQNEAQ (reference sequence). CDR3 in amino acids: CASELRNTGELFF. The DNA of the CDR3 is TGTGCCAGCGAATTGAGGAACACCGGGGAGCTGTTTTTT.

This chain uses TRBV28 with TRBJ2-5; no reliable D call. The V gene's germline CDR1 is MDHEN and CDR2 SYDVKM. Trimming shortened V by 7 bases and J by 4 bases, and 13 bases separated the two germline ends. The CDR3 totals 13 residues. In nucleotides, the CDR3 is TGTGCCAGCACCTGGGCCCGTAGAGAGACCCAGTACTTC. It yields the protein CASTWARRETQYF.

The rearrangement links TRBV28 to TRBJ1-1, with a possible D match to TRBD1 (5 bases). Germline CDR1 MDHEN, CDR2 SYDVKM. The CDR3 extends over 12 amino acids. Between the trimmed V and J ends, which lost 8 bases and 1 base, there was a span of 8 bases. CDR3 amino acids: CASDGANTEAFF. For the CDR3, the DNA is TGTGCCAGCGACGGGGCGAACACTGAAGCTTTCTTT.

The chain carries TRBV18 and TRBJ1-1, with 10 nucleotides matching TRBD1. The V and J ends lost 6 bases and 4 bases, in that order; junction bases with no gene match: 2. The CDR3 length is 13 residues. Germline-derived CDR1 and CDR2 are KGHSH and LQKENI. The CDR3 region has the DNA TGTGCCAGCTCCCGGGACAGGGGCACTGAAGCTTTCTTT. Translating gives CASSRDRGTEAFF. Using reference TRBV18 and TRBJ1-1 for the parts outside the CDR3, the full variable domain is NAGVMQNPRHLVRRRGQEARLRCSPMKGHSHVYWYRQLPEEGLKFMVYLQKENIIDESGMPKERFSAEFPKEGPSILRIQQVVRGDSAAYFCASSRDRGTEAFFGQGTRLTVV.

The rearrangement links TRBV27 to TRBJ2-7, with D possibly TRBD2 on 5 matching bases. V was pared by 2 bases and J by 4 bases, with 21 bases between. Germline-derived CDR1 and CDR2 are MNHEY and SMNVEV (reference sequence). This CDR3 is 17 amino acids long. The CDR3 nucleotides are TGTGCCAGCAGTTTAGGGTTAATGCCGGGGTCAATATACGAGCAGTACTTC. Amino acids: CASSLGLMPGSIYEQYF.

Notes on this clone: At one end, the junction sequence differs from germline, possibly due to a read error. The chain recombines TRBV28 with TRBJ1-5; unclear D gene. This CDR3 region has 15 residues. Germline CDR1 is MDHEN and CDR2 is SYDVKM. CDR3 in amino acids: CASTLRGGGNQPQHF. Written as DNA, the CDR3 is TGTGCGAGCACCCTCCGGGGTGGGGGCAATCAGCCCCAGCATTTT.

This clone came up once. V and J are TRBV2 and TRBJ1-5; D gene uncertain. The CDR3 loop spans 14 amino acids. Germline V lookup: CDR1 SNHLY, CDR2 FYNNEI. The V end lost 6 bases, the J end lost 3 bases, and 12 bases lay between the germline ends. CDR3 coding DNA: TGTGCCAGCAGGTACCGGGCCCTCAATCAGCCCCAGCATTTT. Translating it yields CASRYRALNQPQHF.